This T cell receptor beta chain came from a study of T-cell reconstitution after alpha-beta-depleted transplantation in children. Study results and caveats: At around two months after transplant, the alpha-beta T cells were reportedly derived from several hundred expanded clones that came from non-depleted graft cells.

This CDR3 region has 15 residues. Germline values: CDR1 SEHNR, CDR2 FQNEAQ (reference sequence). V dropped 0 bases and J dropped 4 bases, with 11 bases sitting between them. Preparing the TCRbeta library involved the use of unique molecular identifiers. TCRdb reprocessed the PCR reads with MiXCR, giving one entry per CDR3 protein. The data hold about 980,000 distinct CDR3 sequences, with roughly 29% observed a single time. Of note for this clonotype: The antigen is not known.

The J gene is TRBJ2-3, the V gene TRBV7-9, with D possibly TRBD1 on 5 matching bases. The origin of this receptor is a boy under two years old who had a stem cell transplant for SCID, so the T cells may come from the graft donor. The sequencing here drew on PBMCs, mostly from graft donor cells, taken 360 days after TCRalphabeta/CD19-depleted stem cell transplant. CDR3: CASSLAWGSADTQYF. The CDR3 nucleotides read TGTGCCAGCAGCTTAGCCTGGGGCAGCGCAGATACGCAGTATTTT.